This TCR beta chain was sequenced in a study of control samples from healthy donors and cancer patients. Sequencing used immunoSEQ multiplex PCR; TCRdb keeps in-frame clones, though not all of them. The sample yields 75,000 to 90,000 clones, approximately 86% seen once. Germline V gene data show CDR1 as SGHRS and CDR2 as YFSETQ. There are 21 residues in the CDR3. The V gene end was trimmed by 1 base and the J gene end by 0 bases; junction bases not matched to a gene: 15. Specimen: blood. The rearrangement joins TRBV5-1 to TRBJ2-3; 12 bases align to TRBD2. The TCR sequence derives from a young man in good health. This CDR3 is CASSLTSGGRRKHSSTDTQYF. The CDR3 nucleotides are TGCGCCAGCAGCTTGACTAGCGGGGGGCGACGTAAGCATTCTAGCACAGATACGCAGTATTTT.